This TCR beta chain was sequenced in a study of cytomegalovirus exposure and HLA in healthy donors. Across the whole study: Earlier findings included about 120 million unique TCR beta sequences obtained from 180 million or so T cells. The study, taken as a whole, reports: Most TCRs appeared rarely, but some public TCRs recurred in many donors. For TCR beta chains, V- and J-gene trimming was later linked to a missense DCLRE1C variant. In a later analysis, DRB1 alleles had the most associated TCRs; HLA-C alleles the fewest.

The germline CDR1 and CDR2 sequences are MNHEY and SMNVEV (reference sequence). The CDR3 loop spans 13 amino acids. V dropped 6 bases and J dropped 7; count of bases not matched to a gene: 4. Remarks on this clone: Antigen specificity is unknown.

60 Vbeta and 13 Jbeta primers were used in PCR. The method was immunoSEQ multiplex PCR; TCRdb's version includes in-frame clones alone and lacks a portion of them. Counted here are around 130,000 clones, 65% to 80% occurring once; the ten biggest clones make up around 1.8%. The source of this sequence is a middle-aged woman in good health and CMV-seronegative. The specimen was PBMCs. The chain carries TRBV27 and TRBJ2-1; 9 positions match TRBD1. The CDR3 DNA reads TGTGCCAGCAGCGAGGACAGGGGTAATGAGCAGTTCTTC. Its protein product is CASSEDRGNEQFF.